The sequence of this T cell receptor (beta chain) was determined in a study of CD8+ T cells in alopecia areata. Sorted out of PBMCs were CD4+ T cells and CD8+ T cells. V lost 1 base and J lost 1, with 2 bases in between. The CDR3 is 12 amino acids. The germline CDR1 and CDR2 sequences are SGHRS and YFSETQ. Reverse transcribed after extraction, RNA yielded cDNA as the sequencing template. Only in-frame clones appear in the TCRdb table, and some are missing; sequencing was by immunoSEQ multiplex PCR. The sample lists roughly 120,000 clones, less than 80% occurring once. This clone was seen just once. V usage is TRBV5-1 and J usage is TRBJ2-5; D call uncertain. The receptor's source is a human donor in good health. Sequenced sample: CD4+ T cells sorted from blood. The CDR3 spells CASSLRQETQYF. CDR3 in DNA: TGCGCCAGCAGCTTGCGCCAAGAGACCCAGTACTTC. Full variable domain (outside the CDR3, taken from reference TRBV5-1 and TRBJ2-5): KAGVTQTPRYLIKTRGQQVTLSCSPISGHRSVSWYQQTPGQGLQFLFEYFSETQRNKGNFPGRFSGRQFSNSRSEMNVSTLELGDSALYLCASSLRQETQYFGPGTRLLVL.